What follows are 28 T cell receptor beta chains derived from one specimen sequenced in a study of T cells in narcolepsy. Sequencing was performed with immunoSEQ multiplex PCR; in TCRdb, only in-frame clones are kept and a portion is missing. The sample records 17,000 or so clones, around 77% being singletons. Sequenced sample: CD45RA- memory CD8+ T cells from PBMCs. These receptors came from a human donor with narcolepsy.

With respect to this clone: Other DNA sequences in this specimen translate into the identical CDR3. V and J are TRBV7-9 and TRBJ2-7; TRBD1 is a possible D gene (5 bases). Trimming cost V 5 bases and J 0 bases, with 8 bases left between them. In germline, CDR1 is SEHNR, CDR2 FQNEAQ (reference sequence). The CDR3 consists of 13 residues. The CDR3 nucleotides read TGTGCCAGCAGCCCCGACAGCTCCTACGAGCAGTACTTC. It codes for CASSPDSSYEQYF.

The chain employs TRBV6-5 and TRBJ1-4; weak D call: TRBD1 (5 bases). Germline-derived CDR1 and CDR2 are MNHEY and SVGAGI. Trimming shortened V by 2 bases and J by 0 bases, and 10 bases separated the two germline ends. This CDR3 contains 16 residues. This CDR3 is CASSYGAETTNEKLFF. The CDR3 coding sequence is TGTGCCAGCAGTTACGGGGCAGAGACAACTAATGAAAAACTGTTTTTT.

This clone showed up just a few times. The chain uses TRBV6-6 and TRBJ1-5; D is unclear. V lost 7 bases and J lost 0, with 13 bases in between. The CDR3 runs 15 residues. Germline lookup yields CDR1 MNHNY and CDR2 SVGAGI (reference sequence). The CDR3 sequence: CASNPTGNSNQPQHF. The CDR3 coding sequence is TGTGCCAGCAACCCCACGGGAAATAGCAATCAGCCCCAGCATTTT.

The rearrangement uses TRBV16 and TRBJ2-1; 10 bases fit TRBD2. The CDR3 runs 19 residues. Germline trimming cut 1 base from V and 1 base from J; bases unmatched to any gene: 10. The V gene's germline CDR1 is KGHSY and CDR2 FQNENV. CDR3 loop: CASSQYSWSGGASYNEQFF. CDR3 bases: TGTGCCAGCAGCCAATATTCTTGGAGCGGGGGGGCTTCCTACAATGAGCAGTTCTTC.

CDR3 DNA sequence: TGTGCCAGTAGTATGAGGCCAACTAATGAAAAACTGTTTTTT. Translating it yields CASSMRPTNEKLFF. The rearrangement uses TRBV19 and TRBJ1-4; D remains unclear. The CDR3 contains 14 residues. V shed 3 bases and J shed 0 bases, with 5 bases lying between them. The germline CDR1 and CDR2 sequences are LNHDA and SQIVND (reference sequence).

This clone was detected only a few times. V usage is TRBV6-5 and J usage is TRBJ2-5; no clear D gene. The CDR3 runs to 14 residues. Trimming left V 0 bases short and J 3 bases short, with 8 bases between. Germline assignment: CDR1 MNHEY and CDR2 SVGAGI. This CDR3 reads CASSYSVAEETQYF. The CDR3 DNA reads TGTGCCAGCAGTTACTCGGTCGCGGAAGAGACCCAGTACTTC.

This clone was found once. The chain joins TRBV4-1 to TRBJ2-5, with a tentative D call TRBD2 (6 bases). Trimming left V 4 bases short and J 1 base short, with 16 bases between. The CDR3 extends over 16 amino acids. The V gene's germline CDR1 is MGHRA and CDR2 YSYEKL. The CDR3 region is CASSPRRSSGQETQYF. CDR3 DNA sequence: TGCGCCAGCAGCCCCCGAAGGAGTAGCGGCCAAGAGACCCAGTACTTC.

The CDR3 protein is CASPPQGGNTEAFF. DNA for the CDR3: TGTGCCAGCCCTCCCCAGGGGGGGAACACTGAAGCTTTCTTT. This rearrangement joins TRBV28 to TRBJ1-1; 7 nucleotides align to TRBD1. CDR1 is MDHEN and CDR2 is SYDVKM in the germline V gene. V dropped 8 bases and J dropped 1; count of bases not matched to a gene: 7. CDR3 size: 14 residues.

The chain recombines TRBV6-5 with TRBJ2-2, with D hard to call. The germline gives CDR1 MNHEY, CDR2 SVGAGI. The CDR3 runs 12 residues. Trimming took off 0 bases at V and 7 bases at J, with 3 bases between the two ends. CDR3 in DNA: TGTGCCAGCAGTTACTCGGACGGGGAGCTGTTTTTT. Translated: CASSYSDGELFF.

This clone was counted between two and nine times. The chain employs TRBV5-8 and TRBJ2-1; D might be TRBD2 (5 bases). The CDR3 runs 15 residues. V was shortened by 2 bases and J by 9 bases, with 18 bases between the two germline ends. Per germline, CDR1 SGHTS and CDR2 YDEGEE. The CDR3: CASSFGSRGRSEQFF. The CDR3 DNA follows: TGTGCCAGCAGCTTTGGGTCACGCGGGCGGAGTGAGCAGTTCTTC.

The V gene is TRBV6-5, the J gene TRBJ1-3; D is perhaps TRBD1 (6 bases). The CDR3 sequence is 15 residues long. CDR1 and CDR2 (germline): MNHEY, SVGAGI. With 6 bases removed from V and 1 base from J, the gap between germline ends came to 13 bases. The CDR3 DNA reads as TGTGCCAGCAGCCTACAGGGTTATTCTGGAAACACCATATATTTT. It specifies CASSLQGYSGNTIYF.

The genes are TRBV6-1 and TRBJ2-7; TRBD2 is a possible D gene (6 bases). Germline V gives CDR1 MNHNS, CDR2 SASEGT. Trimming took off 5 bases at V and 2 bases at J, with 13 bases between the two ends. The CDR3 totals 14 residues. The CDR3: CASSHEREAYEQYF. The CDR3 DNA is TGTGCCAGCAGTCACGAGAGGGAGGCCTACGAGCAGTACTTC.

The chain carries TRBV5-6 and TRBJ2-7, with TRBD2 matching over 7 bases. V shed 6 bases, J shed 5 bases, and the junction held 14 bases outside the gene matches. This CDR3 is 15 amino acids long. CDR1 and CDR2 from the germline V gene are SGHDT and YYEEEE. CDR3 sequence reads: CASNLYPSGINEQYF. The CDR3 nucleotides read TGTGCCAGCAACTTATATCCTAGCGGAATAAACGAGCAGTACTTC.

Only a few counts were recorded for this clone. Other DNA sequences of this sample code for an identical CDR3. V is TRBV6-6 and J is TRBJ2-7; D is uncertain. Germline assignment: CDR1 MNHNY and CDR2 SVGAGI (reference sequence). The germline V and J ends were trimmed by 0 bases and 1 base, with 13 bases remaining between them. This CDR3 contains 16 residues. CDR3 sequence reads: CASSYSGGTSSYEQYF. The CDR3 bases are TGTGCCAGCAGTTACTCGGGCGGTACGAGTTCCTACGAGCAGTACTTC.

V usage is TRBV5-4 and J usage is TRBJ2-7; D may be TRBD1 or TRBD2 (5 bases each). CDR1 and CDR2 (germline): SGHNT, YYREEE (reference sequence). The CDR3 consists of 14 residues. With 0 bases removed from V and 7 bases from J, the gap between germline ends came to 14 bases. The DNA for the CDR3 is TGTGCCAGCAGCTTGGTGGGACGCCGACAGGAGCAGTACTTC. Residues: CASSLVGRRQEQYF.

On this clone itself: The junction does not match germline at one end; this may be a read error. The rearrangement joins TRBV5-6 to TRBJ2-1, with 13 bases that match TRBD2. CDR3 size: 14 residues. Germline CDR1 is SGHDT and CDR2 is YYEEEE. CDR3: CASSSGLAGPGVLF. The CDR3 DNA is TGTGCCAGCAGCTCGGGACTAGCGGGACCTGGGGTCCTCTTC.

The V call is TRBV5-1, the J call TRBJ2-3; D is ambiguous. Trimming pared 4 bases from V and 4 bases from J, leaving 10 bases between. This CDR3 has 13 amino acids. CDR1 and CDR2 (germline): SGHRS, YFSETQ. CDR3 protein: CASSVWGSDTQYF. The CDR3, as DNA: TGCGCCAGCAGCGTTTGGGGTTCAGATACGCAGTATTTT.

The CDR3 region is CASSVGGRSQPQHF. As DNA, the CDR3 is TGTGCCAGCAGCGTAGGTGGGAGGAGTCAGCCCCAGCATTTT. The chain has TRBV9 and TRBJ1-5; D call uncertain. V was cut by 0 bases and J by 6 bases, with 10 bases left in between. In germline, CDR1 is SGDLS, CDR2 YYNGEE. The CDR3 contains 14 residues.

The V gene is TRBV14, the J gene TRBJ2-5; 9 nucleotides line up with TRBD1. Germline V gene sequence: CDR1 SGHDN, CDR2 FVKESK. V lost 2 bases and J lost 5; bases outside the gene matches: 6. The CDR3 sequence is 15 residues long. The CDR3 sequence is CASSQLTGGRETQYF. The CDR3 coding sequence is TGTGCCAGCAGCCAACTCACAGGGGGCAGGGAGACCCAGTACTTC.

This chain links TRBV11-3 with TRBJ1-4; D is unclear. CDR1 is SGHNT, CDR2 YENEEA, per germline. The CDR3 runs to 13 residues. Trimming left V 10 bases short and J 7 bases short, with 16 bases between. The CDR3 loop is CAIPPTWSEKLFF. CDR3 nucleotide sequence: TGTGCCATCCCCCCAACGTGGAGTGAAAAACTGTTTTTT.

This chain links TRBV5-6 with TRBJ1-5, with D tentatively TRBD1 (5 bases). CDR1 and CDR2 from the germline V gene are SGHDT and YYEEEE. With 1 base removed from V and 5 bases from J, the gap between germline ends came to 10 bases. This CDR3 spans 14 amino acids. The CDR3 protein is CASSLLTGHQPQHF. In DNA, the CDR3 is TGTGCCAGCAGCTTGCTAACAGGCCATCAGCCCCAGCATTTT.

A remark on this clone: Other DNA variants within this sample encode the same CDR3. This sequence joins TRBV7-6 and TRBJ1-1; 7 bases map to TRBD1. The germline V gene has CDR1 SGHVS and CDR2 FNYEAQ. Trimming at V came to 2 bases and at J to 1 base, leaving 4 bases not matched to a gene. The CDR3 totals 15 residues. The CDR3, as DNA: TGTGCCAGCAGCTTACAAGGGACAGAGAACACTGAAGCTTTCTTT. Protein: CASSLQGTENTEAFF.

In nucleotides, the CDR3 is TGCGCCAGCAGCCTGGGGACGGGTAGATATGGCTACACCTTC. This codes for CASSLGTGRYGYTF. The rearrangement links TRBV5-1 to TRBJ1-2; D may be TRBD1 (5 bases). In germline, CDR1 is SGHRS, CDR2 YFSETQ. The CDR3 has 14 residues. V was trimmed by 4 bases and J by 5 bases, leaving 15 bases between them. Full variable domain (remainder filled in from reference TRBV5-1 and TRBJ1-2): KAGVTQTPRYLIKTRGQQVTLSCSPISGHRSVSWYQQTPGQGLQFLFEYFSETQRNKGNFPGRFSGRQFSNSRSEMNVSTLELGDSALYLCASSLGTGRYGYTFGSGTRLTVV.

This sequence joins TRBV2 and TRBJ2-5; possibly TRBD2 for D (5 bases). Gene TRBJ2-7 matches the end of the DNA better, so the J call may be wrong. The germline CDR1 and CDR2 sequences are SNHLY and FYNNEI. The CDR3 length is 13 residues. CDR3 sequence: CASSEGGSYEQYF. DNA of the CDR3: TGTGCCAGCAGTGAAGGCGGGTCCTACGAGCAGTACTTC.

This clone has just a few counts. The chain recombines TRBV5-6 with TRBJ2-5; the match to TRBD1 covers 8 bases. CDR1 is SGHDT, CDR2 YYEEEE, per germline. The CDR3 is made up of 14 amino acids. V was clipped by 4 bases and J by 2 bases; unmatched bases: 4. The CDR3, as DNA: TGTGCCAGCAGCCAAGGGACAGGACAAGAGACCCAGTACTTC. Protein: CASSQGTGQETQYF.

Concerning this clone: One end of the junction is discordant with germline, which a read error may explain. The chain couples TRBV2 to TRBJ1-5; 10 nucleotides agree with TRBD1. Looked up from germline, CDR1 is SNHLY and CDR2 is FYNNEI. The CDR3 is 11 amino acids. The CDR3 loop is CASVGGGQGYF. As DNA, the CDR3 is TGTGCCAGCGTCGGAGGGGGACAGGGGTATTTT. Full variable domain (outside the CDR3, taken from reference TRBV2 and TRBJ1-5): EPEVTQTPSHQVTQMGQEVILRCVPISNHLYFYWYRQILGQKVEFLVSFYNNEISEKSEIFDDQFSVERPDGSNFTLKIRSTKLEDSAMYFCASVGGGQGYFGDGTRLSIL.

The rearrangement links TRBV7-3 to TRBJ2-2, with D perhaps matching TRBD1 or TRBD2 (6 bases each). CDR3 length equals 15 residues. CDR1 is SGHTA, CDR2 FQGTGA, per germline. Trimming shortened V by 5 bases and J by 6 bases, and 16 bases separated the two germline ends. Here the CDR3 DNA reads TGTGCCAGCAGCCCCTCCGGGGGCCTCCCCGGGGAGCTGTTTTTT. Protein product: CASSPSGGLPGELFF.

The genes are TRBV9 and TRBJ2-1; no firm D call. CDR1 and CDR2 (germline): SGDLS, YYNGEE. Trimming stripped 0 bases from V and 8 bases from J, with 15 bases between. The CDR3 is 15 amino acids. The CDR3 nucleotides read TGTGCCAGCAGCGTAGGGGCCGGTTCCAGCGATGAGCAGTTCTTC. Translation gives CASSVGAGSSDEQFF.